This TCR beta chain was profiled in a study of T-cell reconstitution after alpha-beta-depleted transplantation in children. Overall study results and limits: When one year had passed after transplant, most T-cell counts and diversity came from newly produced T cells. Surviving recipient T cells and thymic progenitors produced the high day-60 TCRbeta diversity seen in some patients. At around two months after transplant, the alpha-beta T cells were reportedly derived from several hundred expanded clones that came from non-depleted graft cells.

Unique molecular identifiers were used in preparing the TCRbeta library. TCRdb processed the PCR reads anew with MiXCR; each CDR3 protein has one entry. The sample records 530,000 or so distinct CDR3 sequences, roughly a quarter being singletons. On this clonotype: The antigen remains unidentified.

The germline V gene encodes CDR1 MNHEY and CDR2 SVGAGI. The CDR3 runs 15 residues. Germline trimming cut 3 bases from V and 7 bases from J; bases unmatched to any gene: 4. V gene TRBV6-5 combines with J gene TRBJ2-1; 12 bases are a match to TRBD2. The receptor comes from a boy younger than two with Wiskott-Aldrich syndrome, due to receive a stem cell transplant. Sequenced material: PBMCs, taken before TCRalphabeta/CD19-depleted stem cell transplant. This chain's CDR3 is CASSYGTSGQNEQFF. The CDR3, as DNA: TGTGCCAGCAGTTATGGGACTAGCGGGCAGAATGAGCAGTTCTTC.